Below, 8 T cell receptor beta chains from the same sample are listed, as sequenced in a study of cytomegalovirus exposure and HLA in healthy donors. Both 60 Vbeta primers and 13 Jbeta primers went into the PCR. Clones were read by immunoSEQ multiplex PCR, and TCRdb kept only the in-frame ones, dropping some. The sample shows 150,000 to 200,000 clones, approximately 80% of them seen only once. The sequenced sample was PBMCs. Source of these receptors: a woman in her thirties or forties in good health and CMV-seropositive.

The CDR3 reads CASSSWTGATLSYEQYF. CDR3 sequence (DNA): TGTGCCAGCAGCTCCTGGACAGGGGCGACCCTTTCCTACGAGCAGTACTTC. This chain links TRBV5-4 with TRBJ2-7; TRBD1 aligns across 9 bases. The CDR3 extends over 17 amino acids. V shed 3 bases and J 1 base; nucleotides not matched to a gene: 11. CDR1 and CDR2 from the germline V gene are SGHNT and YYREEE (reference sequence).

The CDR3 protein is CATSRDRGVSEAFF. The DNA for the CDR3 is TGTGCCACCAGCAGAGATCGCGGGGTAAGTGAAGCTTTCTTT. This rearrangement joins TRBV15 to TRBJ1-1, with D unclear. There are 14 residues in the CDR3. Germline loops: CDR1 LNHNV, CDR2 YYDKDF (reference sequence). V lost 0 bases and J lost 7, with 12 bases in between.

The J gene is TRBJ1-3, the V gene TRBV5-1; no firm D call. CDR1 is SGHRS and CDR2 is YFSETQ in the germline V gene. Deletions cut 0 bases from V and 2 bases from J, with 6 bases between. The CDR3 length is 14 residues. The CDR3 sequence is CASSLGTAGNTIYF. CDR3 DNA: TGCGCCAGCAGCTTGGGAACAGCTGGAAACACCATATATTTT.

This chain joins TRBV9 and TRBJ1-2; 7 bases map to TRBD1. The junction had 12 bases not matched to a gene; V was cut back by 4 bases and J by 0 bases. Germline V gene sequence: CDR1 SGDLS, CDR2 YYNGEE. The CDR3 is made up of 17 amino acids. The CDR3 DNA sequence: TGTGCCAGCAGCCCAGGGGGAGGCCCGGGAGCTAACTATGGCTACACCTTC. It is translated as CASSPGGGPGANYGYTF.

In its sample, this clone was seen once. V and J are TRBV6-8 and TRBJ1-5, with TRBD1 matching over 7 bases. Germline V gene data show CDR1 as MNHGY and CDR2 as SAAAGT. This CDR3 is 17 amino acids long. The J segment lost 1 base and the V segment lost 2 bases, leaving 8 bases of the junction unmatched. The CDR3 bases are TGTGCCAGCAGTTACCTCTACCACAGGGGAAGCAATCAGCCCCAGCATTTT. This translates into CASSYLYHRGSNQPQHF.

The chain links TRBV29-1 to TRBJ2-1, with D perhaps matching TRBD2 (5 bases). Germline V gene lookup returns CDR1 SQVTM and CDR2 ANQGSEA. This CDR3 comprises 13 residues. The CDR3 DNA is TGCAGTTCTCGGCGCGAGGAGGACAATGAGCAGTTCTTC. It is translated as CSSRREEDNEQFF.

This chain links TRBV7-2 with TRBJ2-7; 9 nucleotides align to TRBD1. Germline V lookup: CDR1 SGHTA, CDR2 FQGNSA. The CDR3 runs 15 residues. V shed 5 bases, J shed 4 bases, and the junction held 9 bases outside the gene matches. Here the CDR3 reads CASSPRDRDPYEQYF. The CDR3 DNA reads as TGTGCCAGCAGCCCCCGGGACAGGGACCCTTACGAGCAGTACTTC.

The V call is TRBV7-7, the J call TRBJ2-1, with a weak D call TRBD2 (5 bases). Per germline, CDR1 SSHAT and CDR2 FNYEAQ (reference sequence). V dropped 0 bases and J dropped 5 bases, with 11 bases sitting between them. The CDR3 totals 15 residues. This CDR3 reads CASSLAYLGDNEQFF. The CDR3 DNA reads TGTGCCAGCAGCTTAGCGTACCTCGGGGACAATGAGCAGTTCTTC.